The 25 T cell receptor beta chains presented below share a single source sample, sequenced in a study of cytomegalovirus exposure and HLA in healthy donors. 60 Vbeta and 13 Jbeta primers were used in PCR. Sequencing was performed with immunoSEQ multiplex PCR; in TCRdb, only in-frame clones are kept and a portion is missing. The sample holds approximately 280,000 clones; around 90% are singletons and the top ten take around 2.1%. Sequencing was carried out using PBMCs. Receptors were obtained from a woman younger than 30 in good health and CMV-seronegative.

The chain carries TRBV7-9 and TRBJ2-7; D gene unclear. This CDR3 spans 13 amino acids. Germline-derived CDR1 and CDR2 are SEHNR and FQNEAQ (reference sequence). Trimming took 1 base from V and 3 from J, leaving 7 bases between them. CDR3: CASSLGSGYEQYF. In DNA form, the CDR3 reads TGTGCCAGCAGCTTAGGATCGGGCTACGAGCAGTACTTC.

The chain employs TRBV13 and TRBJ2-7, with 8 bases aligning to TRBD1. The germline CDR1 and CDR2 sequences are PRHDT and FYEKMQ (reference sequence). This CDR3 region has 14 residues. The V and J ends lost 5 bases and 2 bases, in that order; junction bases with no gene match: 5. CDR3 sequence: CASSPGTGTYEQYF. For the CDR3, the DNA is TGTGCCAGCAGCCCCGGGACAGGAACCTACGAGCAGTACTTC. Looking up the rest from reference TRBV13 and TRBJ2-7 gives the full variable domain: AAGVIQSPRHLIKEKRETATLKCYPIPRHDTVYWYQQGPGQDPQFLISFYEKMQSDKGSIPDRFSAQQFSDYHSELNMSSLELGDSALYFCASSPGTGTYEQYFGPGTRLTVT.

The CDR3 DNA is TGTGCCAGCAGCTTAGCCGGCGGGGGGGCTGACGAGCAGTACTTC. Translated: CASSLAGGGADEQYF. This chain uses TRBV11-2 with TRBJ2-7, with 9 positions matching TRBD2. Germline-derived CDR1 and CDR2 are SGHAT and FQNNGV. The CDR3 has 15 amino acids. J was trimmed by 5 bases and V by 1 base; bases with no gene match: 6.

This chain links TRBV5-4 with TRBJ1-6, with D possibly matching TRBD1 (5 bases). The CDR3 has 17 residues. Germline CDR1 and CDR2: SGHNT and YYREEE (reference sequence). The ends were cut back, 5 bases at V and 9 bases at J, with 24 bases in the middle. The CDR3 DNA reads TGTGCCAGCAGGAACTGGGAAGGGGCCATCGGGGGTTCACCCCTCCACTTT. This sequence encodes CASRNWEGAIGGSPLHF.

The chain recombines TRBV7-9 with TRBJ2-7, with 7 bases matching TRBD2. Trimming took 4 bases from V and 4 from J; bases not matched to a gene: 1. The CDR3 totals 12 residues. From germline, CDR1 is SEHNR and CDR2 FQNEAQ (reference sequence). CDR3 DNA: TGTGCCAGCAGCTGGGGGGGTTACGAGCAGTACTTC. Its protein product is CASSWGGYEQYF.

The chain recombines TRBV7-9 with TRBJ1-1, with 9 bases matching TRBD1. The length of the CDR3 is 16 residues. The germline V gene has CDR1 SEHNR and CDR2 FQNEAQ (reference sequence). Germline trimming cut 2 bases from V and 5 bases from J; bases unmatched to any gene: 9. The CDR3 here is CASSLRITGGSTEAFF. The CDR3 nucleotides read TGTGCCAGCAGCTTACGAATTACAGGGGGCAGTACTGAAGCTTTCTTT.

The chain recombines TRBV10-2 with TRBJ1-1, with a possible D match to TRBD1 (5 bases). Germline lookup yields CDR1 WSHSY and CDR2 SAAADI. This CDR3 contains 15 residues. V dropped 4 bases and J dropped 10 bases, with 22 bases sitting between them. The CDR3 DNA reads as TGCGCCAGCAGTGGTCGGGGGGATCCCGAACTCGTAGCTTTCTTT. Amino acid sequence: CASSGRGDPELVAFF.

To note about this clone: A junction boundary mismatches the germline segment, possibly from a read error. The chain has TRBV7-9 and TRBJ1-5; 8 bases agree with TRBD1. The germline CDR1 and CDR2 sequences are SEHNR and FQNEAQ (reference sequence). The CDR3 spans 15 residues. The CDR3 loop is CSSSLDRGSNQPQHF. CDR3 DNA sequence: TGTTCCAGCAGCTTAGACAGGGGCAGCAATCAGCCCCAGCATTTT.

Comments on this clone: Without the conserved terminal phenylalanine or tryptophan, this CDR3 likely stems from a read error. This chain uses TRBV6-6 with TRBJ1-2; TRBD1 matches at 9 bases. In germline, CDR1 is MNHNY, CDR2 SVGAGI (reference sequence). J was trimmed by 2 bases and V by 4 bases; bases with no gene match: 8. The CDR3 has 16 amino acids. The chain's CDR3 is CASSSDPTGGNYGYTS. The CDR3 DNA reads as TGTGCCAGCAGTTCTGATCCGACAGGGGGAAACTATGGCTACACCTCC.

The rearrangement joins TRBV7-6 to TRBJ2-5; maybe TRBD1 (5 bases). Germline V gene data show CDR1 as SGHVS and CDR2 as FNYEAQ. This CDR3 is built from 14 residues. V was clipped by 1 base and J by 3 bases, with 9 bases between them. The CDR3 reads CASSLGPGKETQYF. The CDR3 coding sequence is TGTGCCAGCAGCTTAGGGCCAGGGAAAGAGACCCAGTACTTC.

The V and J genes are TRBV5-1 and TRBJ1-1, with 7 bases that match TRBD1. Germline loops: CDR1 SGHRS, CDR2 YFSETQ. The CDR3 extends over 15 amino acids. V shed 4 bases and J 4 bases; nucleotides not matched to a gene: 10. The CDR3 is CASSPETGVGTEAFF. The CDR3 bases are TGCGCCAGCAGCCCGGAAACAGGGGTGGGCACTGAAGCTTTCTTT.

The chain recombines TRBV30 with TRBJ1-1; D is possibly TRBD1 (6 bases). The CDR3 has 13 residues. CDR1 and CDR2 from the germline V gene are GTSNPN and SVGIG (reference sequence). Trimming took off 5 bases at V and 3 bases at J, with 13 bases between the two ends. The CDR3 reads CAWSAGVYTEAFF. The CDR3 DNA reads as TGTGCCTGGTCCGCAGGGGTCTACACTGAAGCTTTCTTT.

This clone was observed once. This chain joins TRBV6-5 and TRBJ2-1; D is possibly TRBD1 (5 bases). In germline, CDR1 is MNHEY, CDR2 SVGAGI. The V end lost 0 bases, the J end lost 1 base, and 7 bases lay between the germline ends. The CDR3 loop spans 15 amino acids. The DNA of the CDR3 is TGTGCCAGCAGTTACTCAGGGGCGTCCTACAATGAGCAGTTCTTC. This translates into CASSYSGASYNEQFF.

This clone was counted once. The chain links TRBV9 to TRBJ1-1; D might be TRBD1 (6 bases). V was trimmed by 1 base and J by 7 bases, leaving 11 bases between them. This CDR3 has 13 residues. Germline lookup yields CDR1 SGDLS and CDR2 YYNGEE. The CDR3 loop is CASSVTGLGEAFF. The CDR3 DNA is TGTGCCAGCAGCGTAACAGGGCTCGGTGAAGCTTTCTTT.

On this clone: Mismatch with germline at one junction end may stem from a read error. The sample holds other DNA sequences that translate to the same CDR3. The V and J genes are TRBV30 and TRBJ1-6; a possible D gene is TRBD1 (5 bases). The CDR3 contains 15 residues. From germline, CDR1 is GTSNPN and CDR2 SVGIG (reference sequence). The CDR3 sequence is CACGTIGSYNSPLHF. CDR3 DNA: TGTGCCTGTGGGACTATAGGCTCCTATAATTCCCCCCTCCACTTT.

The V gene is TRBV7-2, the J gene TRBJ2-7, with D maybe TRBD2 (6 bases). This CDR3 is 13 amino acids long. V lost 5 bases to trimming and J lost 5 bases, with 13 bases between them. Germline V lookup: CDR1 SGHTA, CDR2 FQGNSA. The CDR3 is CASSLSWGDEQYF. The CDR3 nucleotides are TGTGCCAGCAGCCTCAGCTGGGGGGACGAGCAGTACTTC.

The rearrangement joins TRBV4-1 to TRBJ2-7; D might be TRBD1 (6 bases). V lost 0 bases and J 3 bases, leaving 15 bases between the germline ends. The germline V gene has CDR1 MGHRA and CDR2 YSYEKL. This CDR3 is built from 16 residues. Written as DNA, the CDR3 is TGCGCCAGCAGCCAAGATGGGGGTGGACAGTTCTACGAGCAGTACTTC. This gives the protein CASSQDGGGQFYEQYF.

The chain combines TRBV27 with TRBJ1-1; D unclear. Trimming left V 6 bases short and J 2 bases short, with 7 bases between. CDR1 MNHEY and CDR2 SMNVEV come from the germline V gene (reference sequence). The CDR3 totals 12 residues. The CDR3: CASSRENTEAFF. DNA of the CDR3: TGTGCCAGCAGCCGGGAAAACACTGAAGCTTTCTTT.

This chain uses TRBV5-1 with TRBJ2-7; possible D gene TRBD1, 6 bases. Deletions cut 5 bases from V and 0 bases from J, with 12 bases between. The CDR3 runs 14 residues. Germline CDR1 SGHRS, CDR2 YFSETQ. In nucleotides, the CDR3 is TGCGCCAGCAGTTCGCAGGGGTCCTCCTACGAGCAGTACTTC. Amino acid sequence: CASSSQGSSYEQYF. The variable domain in full, with the rest retrieved from reference TRBV5-1 and TRBJ2-7, is KAGVTQTPRYLIKTRGQQVTLSCSPISGHRSVSWYQQTPGQGLQFLFEYFSETQRNKGNFPGRFSGRQFSNSRSEMNVSTLELGDSALYLCASSSQGSSYEQYFGPGTRLTVT.

The chain joins TRBV11-3 to TRBJ2-1; D ambiguous. Looked up from germline, CDR1 is SGHNT and CDR2 is YENEEA. Trimming removed 2 bases at V and 9 bases at J, with 5 bases between. This CDR3 has 11 residues. In nucleotides, the CDR3 is TGTGCCAGCAGCTTATCGGGTGAGCAGTTCTTC. Protein product: CASSLSGEQFF.

This clone appeared a single time. This chain connects TRBV5-1 to TRBJ2-1, with TRBD1 identical over 9 bases. Germline CDR1 SGHRS, CDR2 YFSETQ. The CDR3 contains 19 residues. Unmatched junction bases numbered 19, after V lost 5 bases and J lost 4 bases. The CDR3 region has the DNA TGCGCCAGCAGTAAGTTTGAACAGGGGGCCTCCGTTTATTACAATGAGCAGTTCTTC. Translated, it gives CASSKFEQGASVYYNEQFF.

The rearrangement joins TRBV30 to TRBJ2-7; 8 nucleotides line up with TRBD2. CDR3 length equals 14 residues. V was pared by 2 bases and J by 2 bases, with 5 bases of the junction left unmatched. Germline CDR1 GTSNPN, CDR2 SVGIG (reference sequence). The CDR3 reads CAWSRGGGAYEQYF. DNA of the CDR3: TGTGCCTGGAGTCGGGGGGGCGGAGCCTACGAGCAGTACTTC.

The J gene is TRBJ1-5, the V gene TRBV6-5; 7 nucleotides align to TRBD1. Germline V gives CDR1 MNHEY, CDR2 SVGAGI. The CDR3 extends over 16 amino acids. After removal of 0 bases from V and 3 bases from J, the junction contained 5 bases not matched to a gene. CDR3 sequence (DNA): TGTGCCAGCAGTTACTCGATGACAGGGAACAATCAGCCCCAGCATTTT. Its translation: CASSYSMTGNNQPQHF.

A single count supports this clone. The chain couples TRBV11-2 to TRBJ1-6, with D maybe TRBD1 (5 bases). V shed 5 bases and J shed 5 bases, with 10 bases lying between them. CDR1 and CDR2 from the germline V gene are SGHAT and FQNNGV. The CDR3 consists of 14 residues. Here the CDR3 DNA reads TGTGCCAGCAGCCCTCGGGGGAATAATTCACCCCTCCACTTT. Translated: CASSPRGNNSPLHF.

The rearrangement links TRBV7-8 to TRBJ1-2, with TRBD1 identical over 8 bases. V trimming: 2 bases; J trimming: 3 bases; junction bases outside the gene matches: 2. This CDR3 contains 14 residues. Looked up from germline, CDR1 is SGHVS and CDR2 is FQNEAQ. The CDR3 region has the DNA TGTGCCAGCAGCTTACCAGGGGGCCACTATGGCTACACCTTC. Translating it yields CASSLPGGHYGYTF.